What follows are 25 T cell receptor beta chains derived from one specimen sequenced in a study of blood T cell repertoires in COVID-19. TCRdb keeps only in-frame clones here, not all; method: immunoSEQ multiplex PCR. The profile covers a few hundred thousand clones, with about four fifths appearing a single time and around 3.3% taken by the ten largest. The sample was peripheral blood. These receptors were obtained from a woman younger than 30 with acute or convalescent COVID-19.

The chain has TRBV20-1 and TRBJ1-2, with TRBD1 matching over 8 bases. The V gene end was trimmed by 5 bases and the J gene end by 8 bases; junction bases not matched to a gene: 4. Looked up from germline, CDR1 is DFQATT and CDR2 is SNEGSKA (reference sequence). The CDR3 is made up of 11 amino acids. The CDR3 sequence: CSAWTGTGYTF. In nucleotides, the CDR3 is TGCAGTGCTTGGACAGGGACCGGCTACACCTTC.

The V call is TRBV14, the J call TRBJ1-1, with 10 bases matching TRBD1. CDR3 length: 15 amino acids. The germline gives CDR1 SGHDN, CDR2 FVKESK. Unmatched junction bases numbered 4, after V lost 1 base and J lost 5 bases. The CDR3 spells CASSQGDRGKTEAFF. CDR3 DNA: TGTGCCAGCAGCCAAGGGGACAGGGGTAAGACTGAAGCTTTCTTT.

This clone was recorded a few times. The DNA for the CDR3 is TGTGCCAGCAGTTACTCCCCGCGGGGGTCTAACTATGGCTACACCTTC. Encoded protein: CASSYSPRGSNYGYTF. The rearrangement uses TRBV6-5 and TRBJ1-2; D might be TRBD1 (5 bases). CDR3 length equals 16 residues. Trimming took 0 bases from V and 0 from J, leaving 11 bases between them. Germline V lookup: CDR1 MNHEY, CDR2 SVGAGI.

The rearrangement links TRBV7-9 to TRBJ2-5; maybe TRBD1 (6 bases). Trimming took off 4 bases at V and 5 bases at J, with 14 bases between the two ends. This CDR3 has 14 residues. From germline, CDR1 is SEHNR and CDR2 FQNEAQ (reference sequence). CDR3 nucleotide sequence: TGTGCCAGCAGCTCTCAGGGGTTCGTTGAGACCCAGTACTTC. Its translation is CASSSQGFVETQYF.

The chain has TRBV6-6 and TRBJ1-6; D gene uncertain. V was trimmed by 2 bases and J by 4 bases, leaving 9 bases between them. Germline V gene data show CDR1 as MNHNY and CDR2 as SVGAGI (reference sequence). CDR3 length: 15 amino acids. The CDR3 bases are TGTGCCAGCAGTTACCACCAGAAATATAATTCACCCCTCCACTTT. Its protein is CASSYHQKYNSPLHF.

This CDR3 is CASSPRLAGAQETQYF. CDR3 DNA: TGTGCCAGCAGCCCACGACTAGCGGGGGCCCAAGAGACCCAGTACTTC. The genes are TRBV3-1 (or the pseudogene TRBV3-2) and TRBJ2-5; 12 bases fit TRBD2. The CDR3 has 16 amino acids. Germline-derived CDR1 and CDR2 are LGHDT and YNNKEL (reference sequence). V gave up 4 bases and J gave up 1 base; unmatched junction bases: 4.

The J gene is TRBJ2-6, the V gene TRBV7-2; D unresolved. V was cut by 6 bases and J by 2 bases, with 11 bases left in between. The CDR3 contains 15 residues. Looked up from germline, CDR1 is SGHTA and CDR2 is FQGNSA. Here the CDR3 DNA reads TGTGCCAGCAGATCGGCCCAGGCTGGGGCCAACGTCCTGACTTTC. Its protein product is CASRSAQAGANVLTF.

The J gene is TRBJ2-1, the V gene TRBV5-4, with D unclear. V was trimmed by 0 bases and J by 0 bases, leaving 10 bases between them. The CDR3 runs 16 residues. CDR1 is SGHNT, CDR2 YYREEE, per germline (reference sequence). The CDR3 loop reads CASSLAVQRSYNEQFF. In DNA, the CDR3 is TGTGCCAGCAGCTTGGCGGTCCAACGCTCCTACAATGAGCAGTTCTTC.

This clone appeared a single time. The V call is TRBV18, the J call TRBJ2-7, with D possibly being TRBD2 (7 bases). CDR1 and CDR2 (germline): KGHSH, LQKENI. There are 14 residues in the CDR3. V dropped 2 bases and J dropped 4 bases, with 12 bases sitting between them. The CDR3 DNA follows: TGTGCCAGCTCACCAGGGGGGGGCCCTTACGAGCAGTACTTC. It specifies CASSPGGGPYEQYF.

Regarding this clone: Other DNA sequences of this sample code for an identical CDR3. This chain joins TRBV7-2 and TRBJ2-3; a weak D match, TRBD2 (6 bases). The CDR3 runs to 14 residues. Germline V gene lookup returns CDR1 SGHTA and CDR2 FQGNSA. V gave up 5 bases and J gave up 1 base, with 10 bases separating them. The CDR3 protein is CASSPTGGTDTQYF. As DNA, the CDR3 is TGTGCCAGCAGCCCCACGGGGGGCACAGATACGCAGTATTTT.

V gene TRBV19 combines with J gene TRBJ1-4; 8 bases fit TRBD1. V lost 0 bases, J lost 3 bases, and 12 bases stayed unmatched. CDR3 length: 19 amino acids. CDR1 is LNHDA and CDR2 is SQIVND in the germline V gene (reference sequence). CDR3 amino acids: CASSIDLGTGRRANEKLFF. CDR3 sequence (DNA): TGTGCCAGTAGTATAGATCTCGGGACAGGCCGGCGTGCTAATGAAAAACTGTTTTTT.

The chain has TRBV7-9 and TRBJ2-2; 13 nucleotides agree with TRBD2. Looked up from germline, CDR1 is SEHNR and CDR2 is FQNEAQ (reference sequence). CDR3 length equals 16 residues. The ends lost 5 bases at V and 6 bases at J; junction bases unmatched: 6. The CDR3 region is CASSQTSGRAAGELFF. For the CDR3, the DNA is TGTGCCAGCAGCCAAACTAGCGGGAGGGCCGCCGGGGAGCTGTTTTTT.

CDR3 nucleotides: TGTGCCTGGACGTCACAGGTGAACACTGAAGCTTTCTTT. Its protein is CAWTSQVNTEAFF. The chain couples TRBV30 to TRBJ1-1, with TRBD1 as a possible D gene (5 bases). CDR1 and CDR2 (germline): GTSNPN, SVGIG (reference sequence). The CDR3 totals 13 residues. Trimming left V 4 bases short and J 0 bases short, with 9 bases between.

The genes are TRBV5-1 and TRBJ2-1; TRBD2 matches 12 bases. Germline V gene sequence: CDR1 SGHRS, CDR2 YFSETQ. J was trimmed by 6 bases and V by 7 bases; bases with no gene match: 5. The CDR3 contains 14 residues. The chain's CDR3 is CASPGLAGFNEQFF. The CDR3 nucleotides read TGCGCCAGCCCGGGACTAGCGGGTTTCAATGAGCAGTTCTTC.

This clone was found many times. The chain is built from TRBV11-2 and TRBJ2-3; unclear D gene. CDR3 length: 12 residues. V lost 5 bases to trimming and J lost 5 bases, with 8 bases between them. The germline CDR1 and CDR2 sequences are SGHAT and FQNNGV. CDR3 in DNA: TGTGCCAGCAGCCTATTAAGAGATACGCAGTATTTT. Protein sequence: CASSLLRDTQYF.

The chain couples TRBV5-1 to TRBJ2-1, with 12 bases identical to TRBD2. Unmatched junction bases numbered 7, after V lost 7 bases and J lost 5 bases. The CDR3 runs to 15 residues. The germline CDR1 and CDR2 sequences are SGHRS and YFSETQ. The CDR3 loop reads CASQPLAGGDNEQFF. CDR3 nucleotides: TGCGCCAGCCAACCACTAGCGGGAGGCGACAATGAGCAGTTCTTC.

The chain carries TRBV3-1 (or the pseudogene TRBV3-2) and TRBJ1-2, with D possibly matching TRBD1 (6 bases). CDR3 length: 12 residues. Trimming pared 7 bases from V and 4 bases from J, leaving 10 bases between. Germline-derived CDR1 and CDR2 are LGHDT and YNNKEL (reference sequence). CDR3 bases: TGTGCCAGCAAGGGGGATTTCTATGGCTACACCTTC. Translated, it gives CASKGDFYGYTF.

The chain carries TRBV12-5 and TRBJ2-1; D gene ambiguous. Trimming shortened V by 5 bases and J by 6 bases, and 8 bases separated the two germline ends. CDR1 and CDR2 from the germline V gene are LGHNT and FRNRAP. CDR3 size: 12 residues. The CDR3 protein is CASGLRSNEQFF. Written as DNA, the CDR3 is TGTGCTAGTGGTCTTAGATCCAATGAGCAGTTCTTC.

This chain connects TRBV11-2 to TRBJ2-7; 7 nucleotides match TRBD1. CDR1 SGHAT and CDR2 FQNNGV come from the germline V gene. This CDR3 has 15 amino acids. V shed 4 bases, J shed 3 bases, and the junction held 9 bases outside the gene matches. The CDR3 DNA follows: TGTGCCAGCAGCTCCCCCGGGACAGATCACTACGAGCAGTACTTC. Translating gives CASSSPGTDHYEQYF.

CDR3 in amino acids: CASSPRPGSNQPQHF. The CDR3 nucleotides are TGCGCCAGCAGCCCCCGTCCAGGTAGCAATCAGCCCCAGCATTTT. The chain uses TRBV5-1 and TRBJ1-5; D unresolved. From germline, CDR1 is SGHRS and CDR2 YFSETQ. V was shortened by 4 bases and J by 0 bases, with 11 bases between the two germline ends. This CDR3 contains 15 residues.

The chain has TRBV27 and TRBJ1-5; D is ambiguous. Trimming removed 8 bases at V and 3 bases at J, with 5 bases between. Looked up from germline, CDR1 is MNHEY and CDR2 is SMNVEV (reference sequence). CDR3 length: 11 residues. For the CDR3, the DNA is TGTGCCAGCGGGCCCAATCAGCCCCAGCATTTT. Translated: CASGPNQPQHF.

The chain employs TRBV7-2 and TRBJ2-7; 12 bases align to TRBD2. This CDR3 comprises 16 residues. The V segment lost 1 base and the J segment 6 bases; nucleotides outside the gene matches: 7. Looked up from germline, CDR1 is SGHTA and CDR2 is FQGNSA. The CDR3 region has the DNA TGTGCCAGCAGCTTAGGACTAGCGGGAGAATTGAGCGAGCAGTACTTC. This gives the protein CASSLGLAGELSEQYF.

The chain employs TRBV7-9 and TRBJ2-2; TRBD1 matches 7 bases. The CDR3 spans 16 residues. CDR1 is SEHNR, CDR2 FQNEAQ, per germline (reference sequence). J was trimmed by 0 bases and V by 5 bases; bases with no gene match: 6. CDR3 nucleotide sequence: TGTGCCAGCAGCACCCACAGGGGAACGAACACCGGGGAGCTGTTTTTT. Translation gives CASSTHRGTNTGELFF.

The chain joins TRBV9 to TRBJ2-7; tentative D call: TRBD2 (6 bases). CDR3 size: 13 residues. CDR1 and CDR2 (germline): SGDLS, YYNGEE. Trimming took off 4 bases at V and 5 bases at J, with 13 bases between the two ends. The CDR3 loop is CASSPGTRNEQYF. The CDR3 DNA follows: TGTGCCAGCAGCCCGGGGACTCGCAACGAGCAGTACTTC.

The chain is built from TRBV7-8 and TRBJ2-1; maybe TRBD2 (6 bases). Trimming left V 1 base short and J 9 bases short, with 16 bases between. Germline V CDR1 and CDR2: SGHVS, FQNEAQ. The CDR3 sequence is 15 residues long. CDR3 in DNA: TGTGCCAGCAGCTTAGGTCCCGGGAGAGGGGCTGAGCAGTTCTTC. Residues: CASSLGPGRGAEQFF. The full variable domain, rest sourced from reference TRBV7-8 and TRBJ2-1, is GAGVSQSPRYKVAKRGQDVALRCDPISGHVSLFWYQQALGQGPEFLTYFQNEAQLDKSGLPSDRFFAERPEGSVSTLKIQRTQQEDSAVYLCASSLGPGRGAEQFFGPGTRLTVL.